A selection of T cell receptor beta chains follows, all from one sample in a study of T cells in Graves' hyperthyroidism and ophthalmopathy. TCRdb passed the multiplex PCR reads through MiXCR, listing each CDR3 protein once. This repertoire shows approximately 600,000 distinct CDR3 sequences, approximately 15% found once; its top ten account for roughly 4.3%. Input material: blood. The receptors come from a woman aged 35 to 49 with Graves' ophthalmopathy. CDR3s include the opening cysteine and the closing phenylalanine or tryptophan. The order of the fields is V gene, CDR3 protein.

>TRBV19
CASSIGTANYGYTF
>TRBV6-2/TRBV6-3
CASSYLGDSYEQYF
>TRBV19
CASSTTGVVWNTEAFF
>TRBV12-3/TRBV12-4
CASDGRGNTIYF
>TRBV6-2/TRBV6-3
CASKTVSNYGYTF
>TRBV6-2/TRBV6-3
CASSYSDSYQETQYF
>TRBV7-7
CASSRGTSVGETQYF
>TRBV3-1
CASSQEARAQETQYF
>TRBV2
CASSGEGVNEQYF
>TRBV11-1
CASRKRGTVLMNTEAFF
>TRBV20-1
CSARDRGAGGPGTQYF
>TRBV19
CASRATGTGYGYTF
>TRBV6-1
CASRSKGRETQYF
>TRBV29-1
CSVAIQITNTGELFF
>TRBV14
CASSQEAAWNTEAFF
>TRBV6-1
CASSVPNTRTEQFF
>TRBV20-1
CSAKGAYTGELFF
>TRBV29-1
CSVEAGGVETQYF
>TRBV6-5
CASSYSQDRGSGGELFF
>TRBV3-1
CASSQGGFNEQYF
>TRBV28
CASSRTTATNYGYTF
>TRBV6-1
CASIPRGGYLNTEAFF
>TRBV6-1
CASSEGSGTDTQYF
>TRBV10-2
CASSEQGVGYGYTF
>TRBV12-3/TRBV12-4
CASSSTGADTGELFF
>TRBV6-5
CASSYTDRQKAFF
>TRBV30
CAWSVLGRSYEQYF
>TRBV20-1
CSARAEGGTQYF
>TRBV2
CASSGGLAGGQNIQYF
>TRBV6-2/TRBV6-3
CASGDSSNTEAFF
>TRBV7-2
CASSLAGPTYEQYF
>TRBV10-3
CAISESLRDTEAFF
>TRBV29-1
CSVGGGLSKTQYF
>TRBV6-5
CASSYLGQSEQTQYF
>TRBV11-1
CASSPQLKRFVGGYTF
>TRBV20-1
CSARVGIAYEQYF
>TRBV27
CASSASTGAGGYTF
>TRBV7-2
CASSPGLVETQYF
>TRBV7-8
CASSLELAGGKEQYF
>TRBV29-1
CSVRTGSTYEQYF
>TRBV12-3/TRBV12-4
CASTPAGGGGNQPQHF
>TRBV7-6
CASSFEGTSGFMEQFF
>TRBV28
CASSSSGLYEQYF
>TRBV5-4
CASSRDVNTGELFF
>TRBV28
CASSLGRESGQYF
>TRBV28
CASSLFRSGTEAFF
>TRBV12-3/TRBV12-4
CASSSPPGKETQYF
>TRBV27
CASSLDSAYEQYF
>TRBV29-1
CSAGDDKTGAKNIQYF
>TRBV29-1
CSVDPPGQGRVGVRETQYF
>TRBV6-1
CASGRGISLGANVLTF
>TRBV2
CVSSAWGLNTEAFF
>TRBV6-5
CASSYQRNTEAFF
>TRBV28
CASSTPVTGADEQYF
>TRBV29-1
CSVEDGSLQETQYF